Presented here are 19 T cell receptor beta chains from one specimen sequenced in a study of OX40 agonist ivuxolimab in advanced cancers. TCRdb's table, derived via immunoSEQ multiplex PCR, lists solely in-frame clones and lacks some. Here the sample spans some 40,000 clones, about 80% being singletons. This sample comprised CD4+ or CD8+ T cells sorted from blood, obtained in a trial of the OX40 agonist ivuxolimab. The receptors here all came from an adult with an advanced solid tumor such as melanoma, head and neck, liver or kidney cancer.

The rearrangement joins TRBV4-1 to TRBJ2-7; possibly TRBD1 for D (5 bases). The CDR3 has 14 amino acids. The V gene lost 1 base and the J gene lost 5 bases, with 12 bases spanning the gap. Germline CDR1 MGHRA, CDR2 YSYEKL. The CDR3 is CASSQASGNHEQYF. The CDR3 nucleotides read TGCGCCAGCAGCCAAGCCTCAGGGAATCACGAGCAGTACTTC.

The genes are TRBV6-1 and TRBJ2-5; 10 bases align to TRBD2. The J segment lost 4 bases and the V segment lost 5 bases, leaving 7 bases of the junction unmatched. CDR1 MNHNS and CDR2 SASEGT come from the germline V gene. CDR3 length equals 15 residues. The DNA of the CDR3 is TGTGCCAGCAGTCCGCTAGCGGGAGTTGGAGAGACCCAGTACTTC. This translates into CASSPLAGVGETQYF.

CDR3 nucleotide sequence: TGTGCCAGCAGACGGGACTTCAGCTCCTACAATGAGCAGTTCTTC. It codes for CASRRDFSSYNEQFF. The chain combines TRBV2 with TRBJ2-1, with D possibly TRBD2 on 6 matching bases. The V end was cut by 6 bases, the J end by 0 bases, with 12 bases between. The CDR3 is made up of 15 amino acids. Germline V lookup: CDR1 SNHLY, CDR2 FYNNEI.

This chain uses TRBV21-1 with TRBJ2-7; the table's TRBD1 call for D was not verified on the DNA. TRBV21-1 is annotated as a pseudogene. The CDR3 spans 16 residues. CDR3 protein: CASSSQQGYGTHEQYF. In DNA form, the CDR3 reads TGTGCCAGCAGCTCCCAACAGGGGTATGGTACGCACGAGCAGTACTTC.

The V call is TRBV19, the J call TRBJ1-1, with a weak D call TRBD1 (5 bases). Trimming cost V 0 bases and J 4 bases, with 12 bases left between them. The CDR3 has 15 residues. Germline CDR1 reads LNHDA; CDR2 reads SQIVND (reference sequence). CDR3 sequence (DNA): TGTGCCAGTAGTATAGACGGGAGCGGGGGCACTGAAGCTTTCTTT. This gives the protein CASSIDGSGGTEAFF.

The rearrangement links TRBV5-1 to TRBJ1-2, with a possible D match to TRBD1 (5 bases). The CDR3 is 16 amino acids. The V end lost 4 bases, the J end lost 4 bases, and 20 bases lay between the germline ends. Germline CDR1 and CDR2: SGHRS and YFSETQ. The CDR3 DNA follows: TGCGCCAGCAGCCCTGAGGCGGGGACGGGACCCTATGGCTACACCTTC. It codes for CASSPEAGTGPYGYTF. Full variable domain (outside the CDR3, taken from reference TRBV5-1 and TRBJ1-2): KAGVTQTPRYLIKTRGQQVTLSCSPISGHRSVSWYQQTPGQGLQFLFEYFSETQRNKGNFPGRFSGRQFSNSRSEMNVSTLELGDSALYLCASSPEAGTGPYGYTFGSGTRLTVV.

The chain is built from TRBV29-1 and TRBJ2-7; tentatively, D is TRBD1 or TRBD2 (5 bases each). This CDR3 contains 13 residues. Trimming removed 6 bases at V and 2 bases at J, with 14 bases between. Germline lookup yields CDR1 SQVTM and CDR2 ANQGSEA. CDR3 amino acids: CSVGPGLTYEQYF. The CDR3, as DNA: TGCAGCGTGGGACCGGGCCTTACCTACGAGCAGTACTTC.

This clone appeared once. This CDR3 is CASSTGQGTYEQYF. The CDR3 nucleotides are TGTGCCAGCAGTACGGGGCAGGGAACCTACGAGCAGTACTTC. This chain links TRBV6-5 with TRBJ2-7; D is perhaps TRBD1 or TRBD2 (5 bases each). The germline V gene has CDR1 MNHEY and CDR2 SVGAGI. The CDR3 is made up of 14 amino acids. Trimming removed 5 bases from V and 2 bases from J, with 13 bases in between.

This CDR3 reads CASSPGTRSVSEQFF. CDR3 in DNA: TGTGCCAGCAGCCCAGGGACTAGAAGCGTGAGTGAGCAGTTCTTC. The rearrangement joins TRBV9 to TRBJ2-1; 8 nucleotides align to TRBD2. V dropped 4 bases and J dropped 9; count of bases not matched to a gene: 12. CDR3 length: 15 residues. Germline CDR1 and CDR2: SGDLS and YYNGEE.

The genes are TRBV4-1 and TRBJ2-7; D might be TRBD2 (6 bases). CDR1 is MGHRA, CDR2 YSYEKL, per germline. This CDR3 region has 15 residues. Trimming stripped 0 bases from V and 7 bases from J, with 16 bases between. The CDR3 coding sequence is TGCGCCAGCAGCCAAGATCCGGGAGCAGGGCTGGAGCAGTACTTC. It codes for CASSQDPGAGLEQYF.

The V call is TRBV4-1, the J call TRBJ1-3; D unresolved. The CDR3 has 14 amino acids. Between the trimmed V and J ends, which lost 4 bases and 1 base, there was a span of 8 bases. The germline V gene has CDR1 MGHRA and CDR2 YSYEKL. CDR3 region: CASSPTDSGNTIYF. CDR3 in DNA: TGCGCCAGCAGCCCGACGGATTCTGGAAACACCATATATTTT.

The rearrangement uses TRBV7-9 and TRBJ2-1; 12 bases align to TRBD2. Germline V gene lookup returns CDR1 SEHNR and CDR2 FQNEAQ (reference sequence). The V and J ends lost 5 bases and 7 bases, in that order; junction bases with no gene match: 6. The CDR3 has 15 amino acids. The CDR3 here is CASSLTSGSANEQFF. CDR3 nucleotide sequence: TGTGCCAGCAGCCTGACTAGCGGGAGTGCAAATGAGCAGTTCTTC.

The gene calls are TRBV28 and TRBJ2-5; 15 positions agree with TRBD2. With 3 bases clipped from V and 6 bases from J, the junction kept 17 bases outside the gene matches. The CDR3 spans 20 residues. Germline V lookup: CDR1 MDHEN, CDR2 SYDVKM. The CDR3 nucleotides are TGTGCCAGCAGTTTTGTGGGACTAGCGGGGGGTAAGGGGGCCCCACAGACCCAGTACTTC. Translated, it gives CASSFVGLAGGKGAPQTQYF.

This clone was picked up many times. The chain recombines TRBV9 with TRBJ1-1; perhaps TRBD1 as D (5 bases). Germline V lookup: CDR1 SGDLS, CDR2 YYNGEE. With 3 bases removed from V and 0 bases from J, the gap between germline ends came to 12 bases. CDR3 size: 15 residues. CDR3 sequence reads: CASSARVTMNTEAFF. The CDR3 coding sequence is TGTGCCAGCAGCGCCAGGGTCACCATGAACACTGAAGCTTTCTTT.

The genes are TRBV19 and TRBJ2-7, with 8 bases aligning to TRBD1. The CDR3 is 14 residues long. Germline V gives CDR1 LNHDA, CDR2 SQIVND (reference sequence). The junction had 13 bases not matched to a gene; V was cut back by 10 bases and J by 5 bases. The CDR3 DNA reads as TGTGCCACCACAAACGGACAGGGTGGGAACGAGCAGTACTTC. Protein: CATTNGQGGNEQYF.

The chain couples TRBV5-1 to TRBJ2-3; D uncertain. The germline V gene encodes CDR1 SGHRS and CDR2 YFSETQ. Trimming took off 4 bases at V and 2 bases at J, with 17 bases between the two ends. This CDR3 has 16 residues. The CDR3 region has the DNA TGCGCCAGCAGCCCCTGGGGAACATACTCCACAGATACGCAGTATTTT. Its translation is CASSPWGTYSTDTQYF. Filled out from reference TRBV5-1 and TRBJ2-3, the complete variable domain reads KAGVTQTPRYLIKTRGQQVTLSCSPISGHRSVSWYQQTPGQGLQFLFEYFSETQRNKGNFPGRFSGRQFSNSRSEMNVSTLELGDSALYLCASSPWGTYSTDTQYFGPGTRLTVL.

This clone occurred a few times. The chain recombines TRBV27 with TRBJ2-6, with unresolved D. V was cut by 1 base and J by 4 bases, with 8 bases left in between. Germline CDR1 is MNHEY and CDR2 is SMNVEV (reference sequence). This CDR3 spans 15 amino acids. CDR3 amino acids: CASSLLWSGANVLTF. The CDR3 DNA reads as TGTGCCAGCAGTTTATTATGGAGCGGGGCCAACGTCCTGACTTTC.

The chain links TRBV2 to TRBJ2-3; 10 bases are shared with TRBD2. This CDR3 comprises 16 residues. Germline V gene sequence: CDR1 SNHLY, CDR2 FYNNEI. V shed 6 bases and J 3 bases; nucleotides not matched to a gene: 9. The CDR3 region is CASSAGTSDSTDTQYF. DNA for the CDR3: TGTGCCAGCAGCGCCGGGACTAGCGATAGTACAGATACGCAGTATTTT.

By sample share, this clone is medium-sized. J is TRBJ2-1 and V is TRBV27; 7 bases match TRBD1. Germline CDR1 and CDR2: MNHEY and SMNVEV (reference sequence). This CDR3 has 12 amino acids. The J segment lost 5 bases and the V segment lost 8 bases, leaving 3 bases of the junction unmatched. CDR3 nucleotide sequence: TGTGCCAGCGGGACAGAAAACAATGAGCAGTTCTTC. This gives the protein CASGTENNEQFF.